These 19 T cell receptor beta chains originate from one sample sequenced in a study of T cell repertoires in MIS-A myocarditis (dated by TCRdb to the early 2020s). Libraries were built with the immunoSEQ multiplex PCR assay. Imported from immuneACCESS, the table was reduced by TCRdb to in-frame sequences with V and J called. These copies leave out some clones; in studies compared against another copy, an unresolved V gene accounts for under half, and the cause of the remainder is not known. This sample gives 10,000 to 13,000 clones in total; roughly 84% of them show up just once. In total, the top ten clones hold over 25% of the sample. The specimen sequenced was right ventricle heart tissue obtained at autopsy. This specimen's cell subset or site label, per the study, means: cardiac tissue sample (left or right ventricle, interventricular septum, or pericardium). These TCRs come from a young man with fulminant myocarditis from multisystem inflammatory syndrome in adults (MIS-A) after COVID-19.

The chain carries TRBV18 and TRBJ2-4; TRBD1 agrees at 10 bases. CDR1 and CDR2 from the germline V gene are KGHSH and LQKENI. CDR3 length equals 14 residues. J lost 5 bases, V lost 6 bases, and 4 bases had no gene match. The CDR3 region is CASSGTGVENIQYF. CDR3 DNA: TGTGCCAGCTCCGGGACAGGGGTGGAAAACATTCAGTACTTC.

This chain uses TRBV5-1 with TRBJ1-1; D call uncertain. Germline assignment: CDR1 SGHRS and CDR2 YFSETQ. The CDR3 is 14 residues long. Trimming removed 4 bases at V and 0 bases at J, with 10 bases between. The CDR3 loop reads CASSRLTMNTEAFF. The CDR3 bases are TGCGCCAGCAGCAGGCTCACCATGAACACTGAAGCTTTCTTT. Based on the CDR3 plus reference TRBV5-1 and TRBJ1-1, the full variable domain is KAGVTQTPRYLIKTRGQQVTLSCSPISGHRSVSWYQQTPGQGLQFLFEYFSETQRNKGNFPGRFSGRQFSNSRSEMNVSTLELGDSALYLCASSRLTMNTEAFFGQGTRLTVV.

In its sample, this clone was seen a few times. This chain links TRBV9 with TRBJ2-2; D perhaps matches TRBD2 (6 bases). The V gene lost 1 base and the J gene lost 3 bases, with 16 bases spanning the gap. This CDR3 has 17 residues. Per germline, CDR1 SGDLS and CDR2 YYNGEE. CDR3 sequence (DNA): TGTGCCAGCAGCGTACCTACCGGGACTCCTGACACCGGGGAGCTGTTTTTT. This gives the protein CASSVPTGTPDTGELFF. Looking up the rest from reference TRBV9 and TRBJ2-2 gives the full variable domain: DSGVTQTPKHLITATGQRVTLRCSPRSGDLSVYWYQQSLDQGLQFLIQYYNGEERAKGNILERFSAQQFPDLHSELNLSSLELGDSALYFCASSVPTGTPDTGELFFGEGSRLTVL.

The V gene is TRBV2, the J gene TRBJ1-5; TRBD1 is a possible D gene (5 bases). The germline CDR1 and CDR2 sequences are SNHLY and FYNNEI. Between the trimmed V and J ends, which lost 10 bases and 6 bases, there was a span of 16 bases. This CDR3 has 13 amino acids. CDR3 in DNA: TGTGCCACCCACCCCGGGGGAGGTCAGCCCCAGCATTTT. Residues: CATHPGGGQPQHF.

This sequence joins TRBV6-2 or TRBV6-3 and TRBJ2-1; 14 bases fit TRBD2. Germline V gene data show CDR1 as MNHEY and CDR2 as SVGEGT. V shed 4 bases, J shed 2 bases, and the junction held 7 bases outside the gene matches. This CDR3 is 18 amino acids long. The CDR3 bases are TGTGCCAGCAGTTCGGGCACGGGACTAGCGGGGGCCTACAATGAGCAGTTCTTC. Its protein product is CASSSGTGLAGAYNEQFF.

The CDR3 DNA reads as TGTGCCAGCAGTTATCCGGGAAGCGGGAGCTCCTACGAGCAGTACTTC. Translating it yields CASSYPGSGSSYEQYF. V gene TRBV28 combines with J gene TRBJ2-7; 8 nucleotides align to TRBD2. The CDR3 loop spans 16 amino acids. V lost 4 bases, J lost 0 bases, and 8 bases stayed unmatched. Germline V gives CDR1 MDHEN, CDR2 SYDVKM. Supplemented by reference TRBV28 and TRBJ2-7, the full variable domain reads DVKVTQSSRYLVKRTGEKVFLECVQDMDHENMFWYRQDPGLGLRLIYFSYDVKMKEKGDIPEGYSVSREKKERFSLILESASTNQTSMYLCASSYPGSGSSYEQYFGPGTRLTVT.

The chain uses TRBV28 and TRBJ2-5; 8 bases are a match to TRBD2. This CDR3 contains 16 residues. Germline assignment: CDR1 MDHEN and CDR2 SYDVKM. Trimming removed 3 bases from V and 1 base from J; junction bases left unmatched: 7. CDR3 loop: CASSFGSGGTQETQYF. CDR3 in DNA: TGTGCCAGCAGTTTCGGGTCGGGGGGGACCCAAGAGACCCAGTACTTC.

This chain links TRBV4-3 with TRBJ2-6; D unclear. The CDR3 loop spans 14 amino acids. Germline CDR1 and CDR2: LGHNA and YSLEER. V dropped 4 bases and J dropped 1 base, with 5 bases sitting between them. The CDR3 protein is CASSLTSGANVLTF. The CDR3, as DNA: TGCGCCAGCAGCCTTACATCTGGGGCCAACGTCCTGACTTTC.

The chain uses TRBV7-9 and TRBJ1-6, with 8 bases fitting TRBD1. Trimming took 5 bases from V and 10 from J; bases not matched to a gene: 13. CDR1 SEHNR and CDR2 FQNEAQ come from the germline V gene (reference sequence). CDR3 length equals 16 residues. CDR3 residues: CASSPTGGTLGSPLHF. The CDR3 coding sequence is TGTGCCAGCAGCCCTACAGGGGGGACCTTGGGGTCACCCCTCCACTTT.

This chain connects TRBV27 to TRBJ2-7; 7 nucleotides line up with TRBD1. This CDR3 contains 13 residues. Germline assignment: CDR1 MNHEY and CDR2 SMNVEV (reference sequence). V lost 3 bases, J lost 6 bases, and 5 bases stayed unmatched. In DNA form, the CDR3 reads TGTGCCAGCAGTTTCGAGGGACAGAGCGAGCAGTACTTC. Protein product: CASSFEGQSEQYF.

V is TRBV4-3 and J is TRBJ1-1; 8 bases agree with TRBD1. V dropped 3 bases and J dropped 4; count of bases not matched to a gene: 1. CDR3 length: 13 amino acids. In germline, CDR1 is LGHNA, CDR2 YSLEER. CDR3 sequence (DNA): TGCGCCAGCAGCCACAGGGGGCGCACTGAAGCTTTCTTT. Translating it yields CASSHRGRTEAFF.

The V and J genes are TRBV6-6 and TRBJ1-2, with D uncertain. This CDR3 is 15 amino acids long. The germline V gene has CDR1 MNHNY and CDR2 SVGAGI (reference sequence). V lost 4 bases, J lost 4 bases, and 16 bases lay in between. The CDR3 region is CASSSSSTRPYGYTF. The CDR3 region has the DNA TGTGCCAGCAGTTCCTCATCGACACGTCCCTATGGCTACACCTTC.

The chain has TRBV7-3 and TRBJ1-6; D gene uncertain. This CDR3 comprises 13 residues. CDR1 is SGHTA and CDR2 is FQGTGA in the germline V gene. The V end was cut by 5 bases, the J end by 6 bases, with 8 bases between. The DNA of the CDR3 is TGTGCCAGCAGCCTGGACGGTAATTCACCCCTCCACTTT. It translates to CASSLDGNSPLHF. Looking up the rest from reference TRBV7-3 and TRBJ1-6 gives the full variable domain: GAGVSQTPSNKVTEKGKYVELRCDPISGHTALYWYRQSLGQGPEFLIYFQGTGAADDSGLPNDRFFAVRPEGSVSTLKIQRTERGDSAVYLCASSLDGNSPLHFGNGTRLTVT.

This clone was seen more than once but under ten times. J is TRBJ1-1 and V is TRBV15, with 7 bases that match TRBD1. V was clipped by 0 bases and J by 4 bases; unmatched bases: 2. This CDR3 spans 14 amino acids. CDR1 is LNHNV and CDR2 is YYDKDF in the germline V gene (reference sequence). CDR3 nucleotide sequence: TGTGCCACCAGCAGAGAGAACAGGGGCACTGAAGCTTTCTTT. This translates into CATSRENRGTEAFF.

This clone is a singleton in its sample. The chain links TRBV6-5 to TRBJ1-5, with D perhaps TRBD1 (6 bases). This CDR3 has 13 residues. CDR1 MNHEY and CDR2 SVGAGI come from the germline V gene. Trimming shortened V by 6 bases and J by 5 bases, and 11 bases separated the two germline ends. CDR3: CASSPYRDQPQHF. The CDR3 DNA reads TGTGCCAGCAGCCCCTACAGGGATCAGCCCCAGCATTTT.

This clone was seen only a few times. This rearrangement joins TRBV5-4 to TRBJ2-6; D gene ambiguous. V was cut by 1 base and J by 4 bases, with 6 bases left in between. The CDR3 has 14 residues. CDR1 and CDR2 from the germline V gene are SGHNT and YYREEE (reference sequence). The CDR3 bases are TGTGCCAGCAGCTTGAGCAGCGGGGCCAACGTCCTGACTTTC. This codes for CASSLSSGANVLTF.

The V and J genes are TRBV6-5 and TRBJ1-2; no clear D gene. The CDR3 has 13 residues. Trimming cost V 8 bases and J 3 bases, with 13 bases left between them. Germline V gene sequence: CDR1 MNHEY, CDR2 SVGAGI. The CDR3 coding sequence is TGTGCCAGCGGCCTCCCCATGGACTATGGCTACACCTTC. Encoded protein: CASGLPMDYGYTF.

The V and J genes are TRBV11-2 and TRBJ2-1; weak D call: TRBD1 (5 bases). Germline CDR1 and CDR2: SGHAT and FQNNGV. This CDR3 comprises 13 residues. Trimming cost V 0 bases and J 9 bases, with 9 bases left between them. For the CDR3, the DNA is TGTGCCAGCAGCTTAGACAGGGTAGGTGAGCAGTTCTTC. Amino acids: CASSLDRVGEQFF.

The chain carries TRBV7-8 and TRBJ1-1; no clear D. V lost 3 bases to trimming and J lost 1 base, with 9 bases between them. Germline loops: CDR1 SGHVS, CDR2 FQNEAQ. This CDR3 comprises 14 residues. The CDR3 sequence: CASSFRTGNTEAFF. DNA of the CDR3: TGTGCCAGCAGCTTCCGGACGGGGAACACTGAAGCTTTCTTT.